The 8 T cell receptor beta chains in this list originate from one sample, sequenced in a study of blood T cells in healthy people across ages. It was with a sample-barcoded 5' primer and a J-beta primer mix that a second PCR of roughly 7 to 12 cycles was run. TCRdb reprocessed the 5' RACE reads via MiXCR and lists one record per CDR3 protein. The sample lists 750,000 to 950,000 distinct CDR3 sequences, 25% to 30% occurring once. This sample was shared with a second study, whose subject was T cells of mothers and their children.

The sample taken for sequencing was blood. The receptors were gathered from a woman aged 40 to 50 in good health.

This rearrangement joins TRBV7-8 to TRBJ2-2; tentative D call: TRBD2 (5 bases). Deletions cut 5 bases from V and 3 bases from J, with 7 bases between. This CDR3 has 13 residues. Germline V gene data show CDR1 as SGHVS and CDR2 as FQNEAQ. This CDR3 reads CASSTGDTGELFF. Here the CDR3 DNA reads TGTGCCAGCAGCACCGGGGACACCGGGGAGCTGTTTTTT.

This clonotype was detected ten times or more. V is TRBV27 and J is TRBJ2-1; 9 nucleotides match TRBD1. The germline CDR1 and CDR2 sequences are MNHEY and SMNVEV (reference sequence). J was trimmed by 7 bases and V by 4 bases; bases with no gene match: 11. This CDR3 comprises 16 residues. The chain's CDR3 is CASSSTPGTGLNEQFF. CDR3 bases: TGTGCCAGCAGTTCAACACCCGGGACAGGGCTTAATGAGCAGTTCTTC.

The rearrangement uses TRBV12-3 or TRBV12-4 and TRBJ2-4; 8 bases line up with TRBD1. The CDR3 has 15 residues. V dropped 6 bases and J dropped 0; count of bases not matched to a gene: 4. CDR3 sequence (DNA): TGTGCCAGCAGCCGGGACAGGAGAGCCAAAAACATTCAGTACTTC. Translating it yields CASSRDRRAKNIQYF.

In the case of this clonotype: At one of its ends the junction is not consistent with the germline gene, which may arise from a read error. The V call is TRBV2, the J call TRBJ2-5; 7 bases are a match to TRBD2. The germline CDR1 and CDR2 sequences are SNHLY and FYNNEI. The CDR3 loop spans 15 amino acids. CDR3 amino acids: CAGSGTKTTQETQYF. CDR3 bases: TGTGCCGGCAGTGGGACTAAAACCACCCAAGAGACCCAGTACTTC.

About this clonotype itself: This may be a read error, as it is one base from a much larger clone. The V and J genes are TRBV10-3 and TRBJ2-5; D tentatively reads TRBD1 or TRBD2 (5 bases each). The CDR3 covers 12 residues. Deletions cut 10 bases from V and 0 bases from J, with 9 bases between. Germline CDR1 ENHRY, CDR2 SYGVKD. The CDR3 bases are TGTGCCACCATGGGGGACCAAGAGACCCAGTACTTC. It translates to CATMGDQETQYF.

The chain has TRBV4-3 and TRBJ1-3; TRBD1 aligns across 7 bases. Germline-derived CDR1 and CDR2 are LGHNA and YSLEER. The CDR3 is 15 amino acids. V gave up 1 base and J gave up 4 bases; unmatched junction bases: 4. CDR3 sequence: CASSQGGTAGNTIYF. CDR3 coding DNA: TGCGCCAGCAGCCAAGGAGGGACAGCGGGAAACACCATATATTTT.

Remarks on this clonotype: A read error may account for a junction end that differs from germline. The chain links TRBV7-9 to TRBJ2-4; tentatively, D is TRBD1 (6 bases). The J call may be faulty, since TRBJ2-5 better matches the DNA end. From germline, CDR1 is SEHNR and CDR2 FQNEAQ (reference sequence). The CDR3 totals 16 residues. This chain's CDR3 is CSSSLSSGQSSETQYF. As DNA, the CDR3 is TGTTCCAGCAGCTTGAGTTCTGGACAGTCGAGTGAGACCCAGTACTTC.

This clonotype was seen more than once but under ten times. The gene calls are TRBV7-2 and TRBJ2-1, with a weak D call TRBD1 (5 bases). Germline V lookup: CDR1 SGHTA, CDR2 FQGNSA. The CDR3 contains 14 residues. Trimming took off 0 bases at V and 9 bases at J, with 12 bases between the two ends. CDR3 DNA: TGTGCCAGCAGCTTAGCCTTGGACACTGGTGAGCAGTTCTTC. As protein: CASSLALDTGEQFF.